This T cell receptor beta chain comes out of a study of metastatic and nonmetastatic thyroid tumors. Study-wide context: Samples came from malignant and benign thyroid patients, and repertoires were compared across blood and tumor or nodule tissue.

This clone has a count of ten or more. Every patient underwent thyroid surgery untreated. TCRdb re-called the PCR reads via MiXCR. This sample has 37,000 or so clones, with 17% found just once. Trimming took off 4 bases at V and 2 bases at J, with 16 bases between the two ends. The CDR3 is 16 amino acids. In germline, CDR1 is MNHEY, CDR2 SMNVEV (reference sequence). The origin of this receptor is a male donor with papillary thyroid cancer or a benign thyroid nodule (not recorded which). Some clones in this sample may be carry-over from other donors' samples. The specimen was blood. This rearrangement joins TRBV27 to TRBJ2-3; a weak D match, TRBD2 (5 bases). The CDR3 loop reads CASSSRPGSYTDTQYF. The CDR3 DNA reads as TGTGCCAGCAGTTCCCGTCCGGGGTCGTACACAGATACGCAGTATTTT.